This T cell receptor (beta chain) appears in the sequencing data of a study of response to subunit inactivated influenza vaccine. Trimming took off 7 bases at V and 1 base at J, with 10 bases between the two ends. This CDR3 has 13 residues. Germline V lookup: CDR1 MNHEY, CDR2 SVGEGT. This clonotype has just one count. In TCRdb, the RT-PCR reads were re-called with MiXCR into one record per CDR3 protein. The sample shows approximately 530,000 distinct CDR3 sequences, about an eighth of them seen only once. The sequence was collected from a man aged 50 or older who received an inactivated influenza vaccine. The chain recombines TRBV6-2 or TRBV6-3 with TRBJ1-1; D remains unclear. The source was PBMCs from blood, collected roughly 46 days after vaccination. The CDR3 protein is CASTIWGNTEAFF. CDR3 coding DNA: TGTGCCAGCACCATTTGGGGGAACACTGAAGCTTTCTTT.